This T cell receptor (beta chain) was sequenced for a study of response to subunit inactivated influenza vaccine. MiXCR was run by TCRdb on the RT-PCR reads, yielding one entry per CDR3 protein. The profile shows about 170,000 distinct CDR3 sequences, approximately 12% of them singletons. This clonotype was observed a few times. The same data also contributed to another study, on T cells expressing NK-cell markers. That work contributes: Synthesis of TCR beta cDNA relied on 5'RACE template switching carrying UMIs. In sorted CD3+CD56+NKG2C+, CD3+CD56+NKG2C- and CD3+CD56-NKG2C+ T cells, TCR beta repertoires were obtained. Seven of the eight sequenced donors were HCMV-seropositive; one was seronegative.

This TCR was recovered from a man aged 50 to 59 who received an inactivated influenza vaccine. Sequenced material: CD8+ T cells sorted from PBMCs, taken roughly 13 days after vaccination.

The CDR3 DNA reads as TGCAGTGCTAGTTGGGGACTAGCGGGAGGAATTGAGCAGTTCTTC. Encoded protein: CSASWGLAGGIEQFF. J is TRBJ2-1 and V is TRBV20-1; 15 positions match TRBD2. The CDR3 runs to 15 residues. Germline trimming cut 3 bases from V and 9 bases from J; bases unmatched to any gene: 6. Germline values: CDR1 DFQATT, CDR2 SNEGSKA (reference sequence).